This T cell receptor beta chain was sequenced in a study of T cell repertoires in cytomegalovirus infection. The overall study: It was the public TCR beta signatures that indicated both CMV infection and matching HLA type. Study results and caveats: The ex vivo response was dominated by HLA-C-restricted CMV-specific TCR beta clonotypes. Public TCR beta family frequency separated CMV-and-HLA carriers, including in an independent cohort.

Each CDR3 protein gets one entry after TCRdb re-called the reads with MiXCR. The sample yields roughly 760,000 distinct CDR3 sequences, roughly a third seen once. The sample holds many counts of this clonotype. Its matching antigen is unknown. The germline V gene encodes CDR1 SGHTA and CDR2 FQGNSA. After removal of 5 bases from V and 5 bases from J, the junction contained 10 bases not matched to a gene. CDR3 length: 16 residues. The genes are TRBV7-2 and TRBJ1-5, with 9 bases lining up with TRBD1. Material: PBMCs. This receptor was taken from a human donor in good health (CMV status not recorded). Some clones in this sample may be carry-over from other donors' samples. CDR3 sequence (DNA): TGTGCCAGCAGCCCCCTCGGACAGGGGCCCCATCAGCCCCAGCATTTT. It encodes CASSPLGQGPHQPQHF.